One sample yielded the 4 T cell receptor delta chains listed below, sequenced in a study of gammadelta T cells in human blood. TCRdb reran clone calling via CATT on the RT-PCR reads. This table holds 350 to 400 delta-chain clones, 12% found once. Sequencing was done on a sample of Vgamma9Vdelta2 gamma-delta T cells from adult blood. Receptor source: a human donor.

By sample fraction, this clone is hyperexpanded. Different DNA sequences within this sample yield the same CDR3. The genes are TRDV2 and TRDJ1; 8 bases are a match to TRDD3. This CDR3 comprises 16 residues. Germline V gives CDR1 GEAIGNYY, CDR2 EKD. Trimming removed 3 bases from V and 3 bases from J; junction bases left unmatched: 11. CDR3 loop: CACDPMGDADADKLIF. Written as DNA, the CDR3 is TGTGCCTGTGACCCCATGGGGGATGCCGACGCCGATAAACTCATCTTT.

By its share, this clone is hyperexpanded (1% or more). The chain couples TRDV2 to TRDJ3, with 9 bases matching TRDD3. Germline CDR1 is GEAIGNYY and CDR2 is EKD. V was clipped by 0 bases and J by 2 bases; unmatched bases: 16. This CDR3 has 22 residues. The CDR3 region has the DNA TGTGCCTGTGACACCGTTGGAGGGGATACGCGAAAGACACCCTGGGACACCCGACAGATGTTTTTC. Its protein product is CACDTVGGDTRKTPWDTRQMFF.

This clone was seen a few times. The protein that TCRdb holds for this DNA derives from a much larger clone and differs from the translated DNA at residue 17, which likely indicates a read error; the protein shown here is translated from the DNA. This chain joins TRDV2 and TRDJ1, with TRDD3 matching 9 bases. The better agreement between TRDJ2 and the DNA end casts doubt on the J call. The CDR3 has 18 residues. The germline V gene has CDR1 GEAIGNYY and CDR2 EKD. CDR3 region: CACDPLRTGGPTTDKLFF. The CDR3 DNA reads TGTGCCTGTGACCCCCTTCGGACTGGGGGACCAACGACCGATAAACTCTTCTTT.

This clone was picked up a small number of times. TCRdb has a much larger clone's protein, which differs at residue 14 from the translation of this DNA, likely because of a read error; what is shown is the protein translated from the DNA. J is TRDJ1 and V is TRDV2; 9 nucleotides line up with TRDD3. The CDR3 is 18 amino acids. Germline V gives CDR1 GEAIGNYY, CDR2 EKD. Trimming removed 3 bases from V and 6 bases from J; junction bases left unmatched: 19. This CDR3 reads CACDPLRTGGPTTNKLIF. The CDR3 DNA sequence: TGTGCCTGTGACCCCCTTCGGACTGGGGGACCAACGACCAATAAACTCATCTTT.